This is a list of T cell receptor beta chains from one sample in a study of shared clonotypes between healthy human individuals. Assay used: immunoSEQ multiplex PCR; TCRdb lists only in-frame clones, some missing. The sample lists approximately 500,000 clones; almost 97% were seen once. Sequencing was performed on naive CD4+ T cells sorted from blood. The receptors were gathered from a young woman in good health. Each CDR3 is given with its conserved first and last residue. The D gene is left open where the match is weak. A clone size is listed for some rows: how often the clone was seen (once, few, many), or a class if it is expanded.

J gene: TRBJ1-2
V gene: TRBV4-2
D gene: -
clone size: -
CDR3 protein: CASSSPGQRADYGYTF
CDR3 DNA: TGTGCCAGCAGTAGCCCCGGACAGAGGGCTGACTATGGCTACACCTTC

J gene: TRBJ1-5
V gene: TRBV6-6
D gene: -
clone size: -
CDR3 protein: CASTQGGRSNQPQHF
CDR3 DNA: TGTGCCAGCACCCAGGGCGGGCGGAGCAATCAGCCCCAGCATTTT

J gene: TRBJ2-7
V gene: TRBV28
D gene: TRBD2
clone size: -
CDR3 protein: CASSLTSGSDEQYF
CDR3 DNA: TGTGCCAGCAGTTTAACTAGCGGGAGCGACGAGCAGTACTTC

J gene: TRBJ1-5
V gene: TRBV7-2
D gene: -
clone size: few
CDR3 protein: CASSIFSEPQHF
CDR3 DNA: TGTGCCAGCAGCATTTTTTCTGAACCCCAGCATTTT

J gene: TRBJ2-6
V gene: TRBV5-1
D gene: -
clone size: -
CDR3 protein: CASSLEGSRANVLTF
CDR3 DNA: TGCGCCAGCAGCTTGGAGGGTAGTAGGGCCAACGTCCTGACTTTC

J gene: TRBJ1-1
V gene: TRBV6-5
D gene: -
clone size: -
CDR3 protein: CASSYSRKMETEAFF
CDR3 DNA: TGTGCCAGCAGTTACTCGCGGAAAATGGAAACTGAAGCTTTCTTT

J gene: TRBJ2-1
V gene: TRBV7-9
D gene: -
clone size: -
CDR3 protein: CASSWGQAYNEQFF
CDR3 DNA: TGTGCCAGCAGCTGGGGTCAGGCGTACAATGAGCAGTTCTTC

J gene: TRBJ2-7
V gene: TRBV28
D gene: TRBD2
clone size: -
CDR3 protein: CASSLRGGLAGFSYEQYF
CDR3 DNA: TGTGCCAGCAGTTTACGGGGGGGACTAGCGGGTTTCTCCTACGAGCAGTACTTC

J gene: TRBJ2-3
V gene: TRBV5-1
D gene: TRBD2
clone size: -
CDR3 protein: CASRYSGSTDTQYF
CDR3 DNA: TGCGCCAGCCGATATAGCGGGAGCACAGATACGCAGTATTTT

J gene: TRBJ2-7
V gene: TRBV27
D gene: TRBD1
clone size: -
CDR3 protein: CASSSGTGYEQYF
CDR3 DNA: TGTGCCAGCAGTTCCGGGACAGGTTACGAGCAGTACTTC

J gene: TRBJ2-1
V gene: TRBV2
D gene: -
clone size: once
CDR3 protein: CASSEATGTYNEQFF
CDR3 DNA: TGTGCCAGCAGTGAGGCAACAGGGACCTACAATGAGCAGTTCTTC

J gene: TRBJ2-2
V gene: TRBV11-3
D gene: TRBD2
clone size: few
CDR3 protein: CASSPGTSGNTGELFF
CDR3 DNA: TGTGCCAGCAGCCCCGGGACTAGCGGGAACACCGGGGAGCTGTTTTTT

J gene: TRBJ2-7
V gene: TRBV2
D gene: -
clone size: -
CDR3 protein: CASSASSEQYF
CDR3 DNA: TGTGCCAGCAGTGCTAGTAGCGAGCAGTACTTC

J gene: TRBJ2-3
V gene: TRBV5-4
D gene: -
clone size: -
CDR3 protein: CASSPRTTPKAVDTQYF
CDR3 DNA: TGTGCCAGCAGCCCACGGACCACCCCCAAGGCTGTAGATACGCAGTATTTT

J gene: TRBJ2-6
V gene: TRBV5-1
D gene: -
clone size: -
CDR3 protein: CASSFGGTSGANVLTF
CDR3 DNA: TGCGCCAGCAGCTTTGGGGGTACCTCTGGGGCCAACGTCCTGACTTTC

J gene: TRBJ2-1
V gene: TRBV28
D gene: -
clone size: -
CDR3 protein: CASSPAALDEQFF
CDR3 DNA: TGTGCCAGCAGCCCCGCGGCTTTGGATGAGCAGTTCTTC

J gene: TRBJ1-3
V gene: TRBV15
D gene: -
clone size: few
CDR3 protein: CATGGNTIYF
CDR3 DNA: TGTGCCACCGGGGGAAACACCATATATTTT

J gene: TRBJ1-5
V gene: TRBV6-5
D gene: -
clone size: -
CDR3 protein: CASSYGAGNQPQHF
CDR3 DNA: TGTGCCAGCAGTTACGGAGCAGGCAATCAGCCCCAGCATTTT

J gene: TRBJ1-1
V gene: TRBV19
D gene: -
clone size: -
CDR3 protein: CASSIDRGDEAFF
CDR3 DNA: TGTGCCAGTAGTATAGATCGGGGGGATGAAGCTTTCTTT

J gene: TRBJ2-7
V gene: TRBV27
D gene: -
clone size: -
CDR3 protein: CASSLSGVIHEQYF
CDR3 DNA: TGTGCCAGCAGTTTATCCGGAGTTATCCACGAGCAGTACTTC

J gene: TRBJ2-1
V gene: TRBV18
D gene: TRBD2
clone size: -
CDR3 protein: CASSPPGLAGDYNEQFF
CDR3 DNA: TGTGCCAGCTCACCACCCGGACTAGCGGGGGACTACAATGAGCAGTTCTTC

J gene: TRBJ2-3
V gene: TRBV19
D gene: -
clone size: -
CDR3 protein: CAVGERRSTSGTDTQYF
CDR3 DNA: TGTGCCGTAGGGGAACGGAGATCGACCTCTGGCACAGATACGCAGTATTTT

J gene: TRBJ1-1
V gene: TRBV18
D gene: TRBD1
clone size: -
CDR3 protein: CASSPRTGLVNTEAFF
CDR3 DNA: TGTGCCAGCTCACCACGGACAGGGTTGGTGAACACTGAAGCTTTCTTT

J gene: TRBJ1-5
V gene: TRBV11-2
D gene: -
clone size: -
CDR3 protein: CASSLVYSTVNQPQHF
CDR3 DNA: TGTGCCAGCAGCTTAGTGTATTCGACAGTTAATCAGCCCCAGCATTTT

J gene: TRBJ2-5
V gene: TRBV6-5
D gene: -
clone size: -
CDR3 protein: CASSYSLRGQETQYF
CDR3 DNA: TGTGCCAGCAGTTACTCGTTGAGAGGTCAGGAGACCCAGTACTTC

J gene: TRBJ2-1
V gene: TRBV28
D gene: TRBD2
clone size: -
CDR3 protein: CASSRGLAGGAYNEQFF
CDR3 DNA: TGTGCCAGCAGTCGGGGACTAGCGGGAGGAGCCTACAATGAGCAGTTCTTC

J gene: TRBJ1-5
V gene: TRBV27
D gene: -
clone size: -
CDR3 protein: CASNPGNSNQPQHF
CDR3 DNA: TGTGCCAGCAATCCGGGTAATAGCAATCAGCCCCAGCATTTT

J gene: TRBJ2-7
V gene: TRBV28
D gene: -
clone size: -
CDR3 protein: CASSSGTVFLGEQYF
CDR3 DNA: TGTGCCAGCAGCTCCGGGACGGTGTTTTTGGGCGAGCAGTACTTC

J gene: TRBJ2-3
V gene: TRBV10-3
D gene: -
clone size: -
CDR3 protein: CAISGNWRGTDTQYF
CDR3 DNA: TGTGCCATCAGTGGGAACTGGAGGGGCACAGATACGCAGTATTTT

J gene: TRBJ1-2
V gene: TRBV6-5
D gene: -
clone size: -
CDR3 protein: CASRPYRADNYGYTF
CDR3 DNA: TGTGCCAGCAGACCGTACAGGGCGGATAACTATGGCTACACCTTC

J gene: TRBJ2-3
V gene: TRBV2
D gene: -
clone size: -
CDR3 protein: CATLLGEGSTDTQYF
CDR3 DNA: TGTGCCACACTACTCGGCGAGGGAAGCACAGATACGCAGTATTTT

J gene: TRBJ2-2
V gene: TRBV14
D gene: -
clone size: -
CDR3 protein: CASSRGSGELFF
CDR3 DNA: TGTGCCAGCAGCCGGGGTTCCGGGGAGCTGTTTTTT

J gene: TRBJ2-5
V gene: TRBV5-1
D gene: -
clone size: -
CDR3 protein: CASSGWGGETQYF
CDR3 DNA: TGCGCCAGCAGTGGTTGGGGCGGGGAGACCCAGTACTTC

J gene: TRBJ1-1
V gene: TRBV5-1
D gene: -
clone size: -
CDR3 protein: CASSLGYSGMDAFF
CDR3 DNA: TGCGCCAGCAGCTTGGGATATTCGGGGATGGATGCTTTCTTT

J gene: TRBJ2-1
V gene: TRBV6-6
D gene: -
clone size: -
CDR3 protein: CASRPGTSNEQFF
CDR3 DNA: TGTGCCAGCAGACCCGGGACAAGCAATGAGCAGTTCTTC

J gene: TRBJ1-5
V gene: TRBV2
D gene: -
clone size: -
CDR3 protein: CASSEASGGDQPQHF
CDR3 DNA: TGTGCCAGCAGTGAAGCTTCGGGAGGCGATCAGCCCCAGCATTTT

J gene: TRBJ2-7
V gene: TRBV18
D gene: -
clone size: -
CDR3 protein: CASSPPPQGSNEQYF
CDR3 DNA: TGTGCCAGCTCACCACCGCCCCAGGGAAGTAACGAGCAGTACTTC

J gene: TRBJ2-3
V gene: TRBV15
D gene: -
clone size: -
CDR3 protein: CATSTTSFTGRWDTQYF
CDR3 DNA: TGTGCCACCAGCACCACTTCTTTCACAGGGAGGTGGGATACGCAGTATTTT

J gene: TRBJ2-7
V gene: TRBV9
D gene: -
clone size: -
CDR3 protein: CASSVEAGGGREQYF
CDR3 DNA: TGTGCCAGCAGCGTAGAGGCAGGGGGTGGGAGGGAGCAGTACTTC

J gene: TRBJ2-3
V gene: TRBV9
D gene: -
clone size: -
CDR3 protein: CASSTRTETDTQYF
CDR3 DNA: TGTGCCAGCAGCACCCGGACAGAGACAGATACGCAGTATTTT